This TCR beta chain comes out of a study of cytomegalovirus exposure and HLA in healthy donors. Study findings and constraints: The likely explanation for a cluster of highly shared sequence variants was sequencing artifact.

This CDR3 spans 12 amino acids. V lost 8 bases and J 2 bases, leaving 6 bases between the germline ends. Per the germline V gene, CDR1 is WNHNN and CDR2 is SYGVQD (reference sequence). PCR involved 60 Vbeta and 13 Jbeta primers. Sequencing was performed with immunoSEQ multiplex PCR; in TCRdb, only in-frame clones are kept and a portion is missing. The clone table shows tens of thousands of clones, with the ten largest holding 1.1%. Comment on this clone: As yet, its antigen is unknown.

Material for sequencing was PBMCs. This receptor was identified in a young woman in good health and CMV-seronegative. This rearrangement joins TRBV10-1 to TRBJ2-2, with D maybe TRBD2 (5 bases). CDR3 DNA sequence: TGCGCCAGCGGACTCAACACCGGGGAGCTGTTTTTT. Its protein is CASGLNTGELFF.